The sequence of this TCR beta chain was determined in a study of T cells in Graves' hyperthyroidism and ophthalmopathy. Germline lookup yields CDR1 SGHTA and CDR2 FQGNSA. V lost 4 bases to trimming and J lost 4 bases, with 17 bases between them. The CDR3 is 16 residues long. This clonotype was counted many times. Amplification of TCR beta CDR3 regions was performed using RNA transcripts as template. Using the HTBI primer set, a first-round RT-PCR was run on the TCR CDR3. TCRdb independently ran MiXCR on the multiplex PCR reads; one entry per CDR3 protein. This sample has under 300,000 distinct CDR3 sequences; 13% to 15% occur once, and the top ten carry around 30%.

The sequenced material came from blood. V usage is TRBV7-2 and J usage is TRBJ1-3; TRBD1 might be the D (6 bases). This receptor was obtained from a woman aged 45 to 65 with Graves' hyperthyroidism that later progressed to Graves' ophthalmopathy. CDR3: CASSWIPQGVGNTIYF. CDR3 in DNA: TGTGCCAGCAGCTGGATTCCACAGGGTGTAGGAAACACCATATATTTT.